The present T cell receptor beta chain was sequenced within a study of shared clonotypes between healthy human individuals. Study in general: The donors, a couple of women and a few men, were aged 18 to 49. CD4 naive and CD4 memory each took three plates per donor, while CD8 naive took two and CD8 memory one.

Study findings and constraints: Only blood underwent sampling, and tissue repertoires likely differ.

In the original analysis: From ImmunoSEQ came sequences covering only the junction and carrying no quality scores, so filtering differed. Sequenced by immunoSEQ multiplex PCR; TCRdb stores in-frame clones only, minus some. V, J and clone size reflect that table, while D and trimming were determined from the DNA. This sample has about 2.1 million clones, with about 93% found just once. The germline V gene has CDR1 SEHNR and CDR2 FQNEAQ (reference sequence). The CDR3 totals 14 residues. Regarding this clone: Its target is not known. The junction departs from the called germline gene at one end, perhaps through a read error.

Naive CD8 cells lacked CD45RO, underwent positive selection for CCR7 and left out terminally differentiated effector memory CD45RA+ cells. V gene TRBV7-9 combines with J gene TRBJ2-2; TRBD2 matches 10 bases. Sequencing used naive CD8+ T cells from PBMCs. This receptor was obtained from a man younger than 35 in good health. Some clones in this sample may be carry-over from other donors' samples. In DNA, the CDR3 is TGTGCCAGCAGCCTAGCGGGAGTGAACGGGGAGCTGTTTTTT. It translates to CASSLAGVNGELFF.